This T cell receptor beta chain was captured in a study of Graves' ophthalmopathy and Graves' hyperthyroidism. A word on this clonotype: The antigen remains undetermined.

Beta-chain TCR CDR3 regions were amplified from RNA transcripts. Second-round multiplex PCR followed a first-round RT-PCR using HTBI primers. TCRdb recomputed calls from the multiplex PCR reads with MiXCR, one row per CDR3 protein. The sample records around 470,000 distinct CDR3 sequences, approximately 14% being singletons. The CDR3 contains 16 residues. Germline V gives CDR1 LGHDT, CDR2 YNNKEL (reference sequence). The junction had 5 bases not matched to a gene; V was cut back by 0 bases and J by 4 bases. General observations from the study: The authors also found most expanded thyroid clonotypes above 0.001 frequency in blood.

Orbital computed tomography, thyroid ultrasound, TRAb, serum thyroxine and clinical symptoms formed the basis of diagnosis. The chain recombines TRBV3-1 with TRBJ2-7; 11 nucleotides align to TRBD2. This TCR came from a woman aged 25-40 years with Graves' ophthalmopathy. Sequencing was done on a sample of blood. The CDR3 region has the DNA TGTGCCAGCAGCCAAGAACCGGGACTAGCGGAGTACGAGCAGTACTTC. Its protein product is CASSQEPGLAEYEQYF.